These T cell receptor beta chains were read from a single sample in a study of blood T cell repertoires in COVID-19. The method was immunoSEQ multiplex PCR; TCRdb's version includes in-frame clones alone and lacks a portion of them. The sample lists 200,000 to 300,000 clones, around nine tenths occurring once. The sequenced material came from peripheral blood. These receptors came from a woman aged 70-85 years with active or convalescent COVID-19. CDR3s include the opening cysteine and the closing phenylalanine or tryptophan. The order of the fields is V gene, clone size, D gene, J gene, CDR3 protein, CDR3 DNA. D genes are given only for firm matches. Clone size, where shown, is once, few, many, or a class for clones that have expanded.

V: TRBV9; size: -; D: -; J: TRBJ2-3; CDR3: CASSVGDSSTDTQYF; DNA: TGTGCCAGCAGCGTAGGAGACTCTAGCACAGATACGCAGTATTTT
V: TRBV15; size: -; D: -; J: TRBJ2-3; CDR3: CATSRGGQEGATDTQYF; DNA: TGTGCCACCAGCAGAGGTGGTCAGGAGGGAGCCACAGATACGCAGTATTTT
V: TRBV10-1; size: few; D: -; J: TRBJ1-2; CDR3: CASSESQGRGYTF; DNA: TGCGCCAGCAGTGAGTCCCAGGGTCGCGGCTACACCTTC
V: TRBV5-4; size: -; D: -; J: TRBJ2-1; CDR3: CASSLSGLSYNEQFF; DNA: TGTGCCAGCAGCTTGAGCGGGCTATCCTACAATGAGCAGTTCTTC
V: TRBV2; size: -; D: -; J: TRBJ1-1; CDR3: CASSESGDTEAFF; DNA: TGTGCCAGCAGTGAATCAGGGGACACTGAAGCTTTCTTT
V: TRBV11-2; size: -; D: TRBD2; J: TRBJ2-1; CDR3: CASSPGGSLLGAYNEQFF; DNA: TGTGCCAGCAGCCCGGGAGGGAGCCTTCTAGGGGCCTACAATGAGCAGTTCTTC
V: TRBV7-9; size: -; D: -; J: TRBJ1-1; CDR3: CASSRGLTGLNTEAFF; DNA: TGTGCCAGCAGCCGCGGCCTAACAGGGTTGAACACTGAAGCTTTCTTT
V: TRBV5-1; size: -; D: -; J: TRBJ2-3; CDR3: CASSPPGGSTDTQYF; DNA: TGCGCCAGCAGTCCACCGGGGGGCAGCACAGATACGCAGTATTTT
V: TRBV5-1; size: -; D: -; J: TRBJ1-3; CDR3: CASSLSGTTSGNTIYF; DNA: TGCGCCAGCAGCTTAAGCGGGACAACGTCTGGAAACACCATATATTTT
V: TRBV9; size: few; D: -; J: TRBJ1-1; CDR3: CASSVDPRRSEAFF; DNA: TGTGCCAGCAGCGTAGACCCTAGGCGATCTGAAGCTTTCTTT
V: TRBV7-8; size: -; D: TRBD1; J: TRBJ2-2; CDR3: CASSSRTGATGELFF; DNA: TGTGCCAGCAGCAGTAGGACAGGGGCCACCGGGGAGCTGTTTTTT
V: TRBV4-3; size: -; D: -; J: TRBJ1-4; CDR3: CASSQGKGTGDEKLFF; DNA: TGCGCCAGCAGCCAAGGAAAAGGGACGGGGGATGAAAAACTGTTTTTT
V: TRBV10-3; size: -; D: TRBD1; J: TRBJ2-7; CDR3: CASGADREEQYF; DNA: TGTGCCAGTGGGGCGGACAGGGAAGAGCAGTACTTC
V: TRBV27; size: -; D: -; J: TRBJ1-1; CDR3: CASSASGGRYAFF; DNA: TGTGCCAGCAGTGCCTCGGGGGGACGGTATGCTTTCTTT
V: TRBV27; size: -; D: -; J: TRBJ2-3; CDR3: CASSAQRAGTDTQYF; DNA: TGTGCCAGCAGTGCTCAGCGGGCGGGCACAGATACGCAGTATTTT
V: TRBV4-2; size: -; D: -; J: TRBJ1-3; CDR3: CASSQDYLTGNTIYF; DNA: TGTGCCAGCAGCCAAGATTATTTAACTGGAAACACCATATATTTT
V: TRBV10-3; size: -; D: -; J: TRBJ1-5; CDR3: CAISETQGRNQPQHF; DNA: TGTGCCATCAGTGAAACACAGGGACGCAATCAGCCCCAGCATTTT
V: TRBV9; size: -; D: -; J: TRBJ1-1; CDR3: CASKSFSEGTEAFF; DNA: TGTGCCAGCAAGTCCTTCTCGGAGGGCACTGAAGCTTTCTTT
V: TRBV4-2; size: -; D: -; J: TRBJ2-3; CDR3: CASRGGAGDTQYF; DNA: TGTGCCAGCAGAGGAGGAGCCGGGGATACGCAGTATTTT
V: TRBV3-1/TRBV3-2; size: -; D: TRBD1; J: TRBJ2-2; CDR3: CASSQVETGAGELFF; DNA: TGTGCCAGCAGCCAAGTCGAGACAGGGGCCGGGGAGCTGTTTTTT
V: TRBV15; size: -; D: TRBD1; J: TRBJ2-5; CDR3: CATSRAGTGSETQYF; DNA: TGTGCCACCAGCAGGGCCGGGACAGGGAGCGAGACCCAGTACTTC
V: TRBV24-1; size: -; D: -; J: TRBJ2-1; CDR3: CATSRGDIKGEQFF; DNA: TGTGCCACCAGCAGGGGGGACATTAAGGGTGAGCAGTTCTTC
V: TRBV7-6; size: -; D: -; J: TRBJ2-1; CDR3: CASSLGWAGAGGNEQFF; DNA: TGTGCCAGCAGCTTAGGGTGGGCAGGGGCAGGCGGCAATGAGCAGTTCTTC
V: TRBV29-1; size: once; D: -; J: TRBJ2-1; CDR3: CSAGPTYNEQFF; DNA: TGCAGCGCGGGACCTACGTACAATGAGCAGTTCTTC
V: TRBV19; size: once; D: TRBD1; J: TRBJ2-7; CDR3: CASSTSTGFSYEQYF; DNA: TGTGCCAGTAGTACTTCGACAGGGTTCTCCTACGAGCAGTACTTC
V: TRBV3-1/TRBV3-2; size: -; D: TRBD1; J: TRBJ2-2; CDR3: CASSQKSPGTGRTGELFF; DNA: TGTGCCAGCAGCCAAAAATCCCCCGGGACAGGGAGGACCGGGGAGCTGTTTTTT
V: TRBV7-2; size: -; D: TRBD1; J: TRBJ2-2; CDR3: CASSESGTDTGELFF; DNA: TGTGCCAGCAGCGAATCCGGGACAGACACCGGGGAGCTGTTTTTT
V: TRBV11-2; size: once; D: -; J: TRBJ2-1; CDR3: CASSLSEQFF; DNA: TGTGCCAGCAGCTTGAGTGAGCAGTTCTTC
V: TRBV20-1; size: -; D: TRBD1; J: TRBJ1-2; CDR3: CSASLEGTGIGGYTF; DNA: TGCAGTGCTAGTCTCGAAGGGACAGGGATCGGAGGCTACACCTTC
V: TRBV6-5; size: -; D: -; J: TRBJ1-1; CDR3: CASRSTVNTEAFF; DNA: TGTGCCAGCAGGAGCACTGTGAACACTGAAGCTTTCTTT
V: TRBV6-5; size: -; D: TRBD2; J: TRBJ2-7; CDR3: CASRRTSGAAYEQYF; DNA: TGTGCCAGCCGACGGACTAGCGGGGCTGCCTACGAGCAGTACTTC
V: TRBV7-2; size: -; D: -; J: TRBJ1-2; CDR3: CASTPSYGYTF; DNA: TGTGCCAGCACCCCCTCCTATGGCTACACCTTC
V: TRBV6-6; size: -; D: -; J: TRBJ1-2; CDR3: CASSQAAPTHGYTF; DNA: TGTGCCAGCAGTCAGGCGGCCCCAACCCATGGCTACACCTTC
V: TRBV2; size: -; D: -; J: TRBJ1-1; CDR3: CASSATVEAFF; DNA: TGTGCCAGCAGTGCGACAGTTGAAGCTTTCTTT
V: TRBV18; size: few; D: TRBD1; J: TRBJ1-1; CDR3: CASSPPTGGGKDTEAFF; DNA: TGTGCCAGCTCACCTCCAACAGGGGGCGGTAAGGACACTGAAGCTTTCTTT
V: TRBV7-9; size: -; D: TRBD1; J: TRBJ1-1; CDR3: CASSLEGAVAEAFF; DNA: TGTGCCAGCAGCCTAGAGGGGGCGGTGGCTGAAGCTTTCTTT
V: TRBV4-3; size: -; D: TRBD1; J: TRBJ1-1; CDR3: CASSQAGGMSAFF; DNA: TGCGCCAGCAGCCAAGCAGGGGGAATGTCAGCTTTCTTT
V: TRBV5-1; size: -; D: -; J: TRBJ1-4; CDR3: CASSLGPGVEKLFF; DNA: TGCGCCAGCAGCTTGGGACCGGGAGTTGAAAAACTGTTTTTT
V: TRBV18; size: -; D: -; J: TRBJ1-6; CDR3: CASSPRTESYNSPLHF; DNA: TGTGCCAGCTCACCCCGGACAGAGTCCTATAATTCACCCCTCCACTTT
V: TRBV5-1; size: -; D: TRBD1; J: TRBJ1-4; CDR3: CASSWGQGGNEKLFF; DNA: TGCGCCAGCAGCTGGGGACAGGGAGGTAATGAAAAACTGTTTTTT
V: TRBV5-4; size: -; D: TRBD1; J: TRBJ1-1; CDR3: CASSSGGVGLAFF; DNA: TGTGCCAGCAGCTCAGGGGGTGTGGGGTTAGCTTTCTTT
V: TRBV5-6; size: few; D: -; J: TRBJ1-2; CDR3: CASSPRQVSNYGYTF; DNA: TGTGCCAGCAGCCCAAGACAAGTTTCAAACTATGGCTACACCTTC
V: TRBV11-2; size: -; D: -; J: TRBJ1-2; CDR3: CASRTTGDYGYTF; DNA: TGTGCCAGCAGAACAACAGGAGACTATGGCTACACCTTC